The 15 T cell receptor beta chains presented below share a single source sample, sequenced in a study of beta chain features in type 1 diabetes. The antigens of these receptors remain unknown. Findings and caveats of the study: Among patients with Type 1 diabetes, TCRB CDR3s were moderately but significantly shorter in every one of the four CD4+ subsets.

The investigators reverse transcribed all of the isolated RNA, so they sequenced expressed TCRB transcripts. Assay used: immunoSEQ multiplex PCR; TCRdb lists only in-frame clones, some missing. This repertoire shows about 700,000 clones, around 15% found once; its top ten account for 0.02% to 0.025%. Sequencing was performed on naive CD4+ T cells from blood. All receptors come from a man in his late teens or twenties with type 1 diabetes.

The sample holds a few counts of this clone. The chain has TRBV10-3 and TRBJ1-1, with TRBD1 matching 7 bases. CDR1 and CDR2 from the germline V gene are ENHRY and SYGVKD. There are 13 residues in the CDR3. V shed 1 base, J shed 5 bases, and the junction held 1 base outside the gene matches. The CDR3 sequence: CAISEYRGTEAFF. In DNA form, the CDR3 reads TGTGCCATCAGTGAGTACAGGGGAACTGAAGCTTTCTTT.

This clone has only a few counts. The chain recombines TRBV7-9 with TRBJ1-5; D not certain. Trimming took off 2 bases at V and 2 bases at J, with 7 bases between the two ends. Germline V gene data show CDR1 as SEHNR and CDR2 as FQNEAQ (reference sequence). The CDR3 length is 14 residues. The CDR3 sequence: CASSLTEGNQPQHF. The CDR3 nucleotides read TGTGCCAGCAGCTTAACAGAGGGCAATCAGCCCCAGCATTTT.

This clone was counted only a few times. This chain joins TRBV7-9 and TRBJ2-5, with a weak D call TRBD2 (6 bases). Germline loops: CDR1 SEHNR, CDR2 FQNEAQ (reference sequence). The CDR3 extends over 13 amino acids. V shed 5 bases and J shed 4 bases, with 11 bases lying between them. The CDR3 nucleotides read TGTGCCAGCAGCCGACTAGGAGGAGAGACCCAGTACTTC. Amino acid sequence: CASSRLGGETQYF.

This clone was counted only a few times. V usage is TRBV30 and J usage is TRBJ2-7; 9 bases agree with TRBD1. The trim removed 4 bases at V and 6 bases at J, leaving 10 bases unmatched. CDR1 is GTSNPN, CDR2 SVGIG, per germline (reference sequence). CDR3 length: 14 amino acids. The CDR3: CAWTDRQGVGEQYF. Written as DNA, the CDR3 is TGTGCCTGGACCGATCGACAGGGGGTGGGCGAGCAGTACTTC. Looking up the rest from reference TRBV30 and TRBJ2-7 gives the full variable domain: SQTIHQWPATLVQPVGSPLSLECTVEGTSNPNLYWYRQAAGRGLQLLFYSVGIGQISSEVPQNLSASRPQDRQFILSSKKLLLSDSGFYLCAWTDRQGVGEQYFGPGTRLTVT.

Note on this clone: This same CDR3 is encoded by further DNA sequences in the sample. J is TRBJ2-3 and V is TRBV14; D unclear. V lost 4 bases to trimming and J lost 4 bases, with 3 bases between them. This CDR3 region has 11 residues. The germline CDR1 and CDR2 sequences are SGHDN and FVKESK. In DNA form, the CDR3 reads TGTGCCAGCAGCCGGGCAGATACGCAGTATTTT. It codes for CASSRADTQYF.

About this clone itself: The same CDR3 also results from other DNA sequences found in this sample. The gene calls are TRBV28 and TRBJ2-5, with unresolved D. The CDR3 sequence is 12 residues long. Germline V gives CDR1 MDHEN, CDR2 SYDVKM. Trimming left V 5 bases short and J 7 bases short, with 11 bases between. The CDR3 here is CASSKMRVTQYF. CDR3 nucleotide sequence: TGTGCCAGCAGTAAGATGCGTGTGACCCAGTACTTC.

This chain joins TRBV10-3 and TRBJ1-1; D remains ambiguous. CDR3 length: 11 amino acids. Trimming took 8 bases from V and 1 from J, leaving 5 bases between them. Germline loops: CDR1 ENHRY, CDR2 SYGVKD. The CDR3 sequence is CAIQSNTEAFF. CDR3 in DNA: TGTGCCATCCAATCGAACACTGAAGCTTTCTTT.

This chain connects TRBV29-1 to TRBJ1-2; the D gene is possibly TRBD1 (5 bases). The CDR3 loop spans 14 amino acids. V lost 5 bases to trimming and J lost 6 bases, with 19 bases between them. Per the germline V gene, CDR1 is SQVTM and CDR2 is ANQGSEA. The CDR3 region is CSVSKNRVGDGYTF. The CDR3 DNA reads as TGCAGCGTTTCCAAAAACCGGGTGGGGGATGGCTACACCTTC.

This clone has just a few counts. This chain joins TRBV4-1 and TRBJ1-4; the match to TRBD1 covers 7 bases. CDR3 size: 14 residues. Germline CDR1 and CDR2: MGHRA and YSYEKL. The J segment lost 8 bases and the V segment lost 5 bases, leaving 8 bases of the junction unmatched. The CDR3 nucleotides read TGCGCCAGCAGCAGCACAGGGGTCCAAGAAAAACTGTTTTTT. Its protein product is CASSSTGVQEKLFF.

This clone was seen a handful of times. The chain has TRBV6-1 and TRBJ1-2, with 9 bases that match TRBD1. J lost 13 bases, V lost 8 bases, and 8 bases had no gene match. The CDR3 runs 11 residues. From germline, CDR1 is MNHNS and CDR2 SASEGT. CDR3 nucleotides: TGTGCCAGCGGCTGGGACAGGGTAAGCACCTTC. Protein sequence: CASGWDRVSTF.

This clone was observed a few times. The chain combines TRBV29-1 with TRBJ1-3; D is ambiguous. Trimming pared 7 bases from V and 2 bases from J, leaving 12 bases between. The germline V gene encodes CDR1 SQVTM and CDR2 ANQGSEA. The CDR3 runs 13 residues. Here the CDR3 reads CSAGSQAGNTIYF. CDR3 DNA: TGCAGCGCCGGGTCCCAGGCTGGAAACACCATATATTTT.

This rearrangement joins TRBV7-2 to TRBJ2-5; D remains unclear. Trimming left V 3 bases short and J 5 bases short, with 10 bases between. The CDR3 has 13 amino acids. The germline V gene has CDR1 SGHTA and CDR2 FQGNSA. The CDR3 nucleotides read TGTGCCAGCAGCTTGGAGCCGCTGGAGACCCAGTACTTC. It yields the protein CASSLEPLETQYF.

This clone came up a few times. This sample also contains other DNA sequences that code for the same CDR3. The gene calls are TRBV18 and TRBJ2-7; D is unclear. This CDR3 has 13 amino acids. The germline V gene encodes CDR1 KGHSH and CDR2 LQKENI. With 2 bases removed from V and 1 base from J, the gap between germline ends came to 6 bases. The CDR3 DNA reads TGTGCCAGCTCACCATCAGCATCCTACGAGCAGTACTTC. It codes for CASSPSASYEQYF.

The J gene is TRBJ1-1, the V gene TRBV5-1; the D is unclear. Germline values: CDR1 SGHRS, CDR2 YFSETQ. The length of the CDR3 is 13 residues. Deletions cut 0 bases from V and 3 bases from J, with 6 bases between. DNA of the CDR3: TGCGCCAGCAGCTTGGTCAGTGACACTGAAGCTTTCTTT. This translates into CASSLVSDTEAFF. Together with reference TRBV5-1 and TRBJ1-1, the CDR3 gives the full variable domain: KAGVTQTPRYLIKTRGQQVTLSCSPISGHRSVSWYQQTPGQGLQFLFEYFSETQRNKGNFPGRFSGRQFSNSRSEMNVSTLELGDSALYLCASSLVSDTEAFFGQGTRLTVV.

The chain links TRBV15 to TRBJ1-2; D remains unclear. The V and J ends lost 1 base and 6 bases respectively, with 9 bases between them. The CDR3 covers 13 residues. From germline, CDR1 is LNHNV and CDR2 YYDKDF (reference sequence). CDR3 in amino acids: CATSRAAGDGYTF. The DNA of the CDR3 is TGTGCCACCAGCAGAGCGGCAGGAGATGGCTACACCTTC.